Below are 14 T cell receptor beta chains sequenced from a single sample in a study of monozygotic twins with cystic fibrosis. Only in-frame clones appear in the TCRdb table, and some are missing; sequencing was by immunoSEQ multiplex PCR. The table has 30,000 or so clones, 92% seen once. The sample was blood. The receptors were sampled from a girl aged 2-10 years with cystic fibrosis.

The J gene is TRBJ1-5, the V gene TRBV19, with TRBD1 matching 8 bases. Germline CDR1 and CDR2: LNHDA and SQIVND (reference sequence). This CDR3 contains 15 residues. Unmatched junction bases numbered 8, after V lost 5 bases and J lost 5 bases. The CDR3 sequence is CASSLSRQGYQPQHF. The CDR3 DNA sequence: TGTGCCAGTAGTTTATCAAGACAGGGGTATCAGCCCCAGCATTTT.

This rearrangement joins TRBV6-5 to TRBJ2-2; weak D call: TRBD2 (5 bases). This CDR3 comprises 14 residues. The V gene's germline CDR1 is MNHEY and CDR2 SVGAGI. V lost 6 bases to trimming and J lost 4 bases, with 12 bases between them. CDR3: CASRASKGTGELFF. Written as DNA, the CDR3 is TGTGCCAGCAGGGCTAGCAAAGGCACCGGGGAGCTGTTTTTT.

J is TRBJ1-1 and V is TRBV2; D perhaps matches TRBD1 (6 bases). V lost 6 bases, J lost 6 bases, and 11 bases lay in between. The germline V gene encodes CDR1 SNHLY and CDR2 FYNNEI. The CDR3 sequence is 12 residues long. DNA of the CDR3: TGTGCCAGCAGCGTACAGGGATCTGAAGCTTTCTTT. This translates into CASSVQGSEAFF.

The V and J genes are TRBV7-6 and TRBJ2-7, with D maybe TRBD1 (6 bases). The ends were cut back, 5 bases at V and 3 bases at J, with 14 bases in the middle. Germline V gives CDR1 SGHVS, CDR2 FNYEAQ. The CDR3 spans 14 residues. CDR3 region: CASSATGPLYEQYF. CDR3 coding DNA: TGTGCCAGCAGCGCCACAGGGCCGCTCTACGAGCAGTACTTC.

V is TRBV28 and J is TRBJ2-1; TRBD1 or TRBD2 may be the D gene (6 bases each). This CDR3 is built from 13 residues. CDR1 and CDR2 from the germline V gene are MDHEN and SYDVKM. Trimming cost V 2 bases and J 6 bases, with 8 bases left between them. CDR3 in DNA: TGTGCCAGCAGTTTAGGAGGGGGCAATGAGCAGTTCTTC. It specifies CASSLGGGNEQFF.

The chain couples TRBV4-2 to TRBJ2-1; a weak D match, TRBD1 (6 bases). The CDR3 spans 16 residues. V dropped 2 bases and J dropped 5 bases, with 16 bases sitting between them. The germline V gene encodes CDR1 LGHNA and CDR2 YNFKEQ. The CDR3 sequence: CASSQILDRLDNEQFF. The CDR3 region has the DNA TGTGCCAGCAGCCAAATCTTAGACAGGTTAGACAATGAGCAGTTCTTC.

The CDR3 loop reads CASSLGPFGYEQYF. DNA of the CDR3: TGCGCCAGCAGCCTAGGACCCTTCGGGTACGAGCAGTACTTC. V gene TRBV5-1 combines with J gene TRBJ2-7; D is unresolved. The CDR3 spans 14 residues. Trimming took 4 bases from V and 4 from J, leaving 15 bases between them. Per germline, CDR1 SGHRS and CDR2 YFSETQ.

This rearrangement joins TRBV5-6 to TRBJ1-5; tentatively, D is TRBD1 (5 bases). Per germline, CDR1 SGHDT and CDR2 YYEEEE. V lost 1 base to trimming and J lost 5 bases, with 10 bases between them. The CDR3 is 14 amino acids. In DNA form, the CDR3 reads TGTGCCAGCAGCTTGAGGGGTGGATATCAGCCCCAGCATTTT. Protein product: CASSLRGGYQPQHF. Full variable domain (outside the CDR3, taken from reference TRBV5-6 and TRBJ1-5): DAGVTQSPTHLIKTRGQQVTLRCSPKSGHDTVSWYQQALGQGPQFIFQYYEEEERQRGNFPDRFSGHQFPNYSSELNVNALLLGDSALYLCASSLRGGYQPQHFGDGTRLSIL.

The chain links TRBV7-9 to TRBJ2-3; D possibly corresponds to TRBD2 (6 bases). V was cut by 5 bases and J by 0 bases, with 12 bases left in between. The CDR3 runs 15 residues. Looked up from germline, CDR1 is SEHNR and CDR2 is FQNEAQ (reference sequence). The CDR3 is CASSPIGTSTDTQYF. The CDR3 bases are TGTGCCAGCAGCCCTATCGGGACTAGCACAGATACGCAGTATTTT.

The CDR3 nucleotides read TGTGCCACCGCCGCGAGGGCCAATGAGCAGTTCTTC. The encoded protein is CATAARANEQFF. J is TRBJ2-1 and V is TRBV15, with D perhaps TRBD2 (5 bases). Trimming removed 8 bases from V and 6 bases from J, with 11 bases in between. Germline CDR1 LNHNV, CDR2 YYDKDF (reference sequence). The CDR3 is 12 amino acids.

V is TRBV2 and J is TRBJ2-3, with D hard to call. V lost 0 bases and J lost 2, with 15 bases in between. The CDR3 is 17 residues long. Germline loops: CDR1 SNHLY, CDR2 FYNNEI. CDR3 sequence (DNA): TGTGCCAGCAGTGAAGCGCTAAGGCAAACCTTCACAGATACGCAGTATTTT. The encoded protein is CASSEALRQTFTDTQYF.

The rearrangement joins TRBV2 to TRBJ1-1, with D possibly TRBD1 on 5 matching bases. The CDR3 extends over 13 amino acids. The V end lost 4 bases, the J end lost 4 bases, and 10 bases lay between the germline ends. CDR1 and CDR2 (germline): SNHLY, FYNNEI. CDR3 loop: CASSGQRGTEAFF. The CDR3, as DNA: TGTGCCAGCAGTGGACAGAGGGGCACTGAAGCTTTCTTT.

V and J are TRBV6-5 and TRBJ2-4; 7 bases align to TRBD1. V was clipped by 6 bases and J by 2 bases; unmatched bases: 4. Germline V gives CDR1 MNHEY, CDR2 SVGAGI. CDR3 length: 14 amino acids. For the CDR3, the DNA is TGTGCCAGCAGGCAACAGGGGCCCAAAAACATTCAGTACTTC. This sequence encodes CASRQQGPKNIQYF.

The rearrangement uses TRBV27 and TRBJ2-6, with D unclear. V gave up 3 bases and J gave up 0 bases, with 3 bases separating them. Germline V gene sequence: CDR1 MNHEY, CDR2 SMNVEV (reference sequence). The CDR3 is made up of 14 amino acids. DNA for the CDR3: TGTGCCAGCAGTTTTCTCTCTGGGGCCAACGTCCTGACTTTC. This translates into CASSFLSGANVLTF.